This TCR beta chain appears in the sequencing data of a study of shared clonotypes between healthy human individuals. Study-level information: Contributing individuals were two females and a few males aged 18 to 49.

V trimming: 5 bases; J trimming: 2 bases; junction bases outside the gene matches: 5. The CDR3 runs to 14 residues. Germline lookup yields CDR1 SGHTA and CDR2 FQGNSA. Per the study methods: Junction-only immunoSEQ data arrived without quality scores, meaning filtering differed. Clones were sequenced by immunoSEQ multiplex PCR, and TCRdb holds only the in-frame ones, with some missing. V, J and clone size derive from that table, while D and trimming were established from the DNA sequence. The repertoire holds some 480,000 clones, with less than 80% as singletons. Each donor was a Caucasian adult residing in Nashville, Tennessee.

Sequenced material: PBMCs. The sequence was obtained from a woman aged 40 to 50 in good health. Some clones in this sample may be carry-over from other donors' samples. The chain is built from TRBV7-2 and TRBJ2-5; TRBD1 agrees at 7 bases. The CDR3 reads CASSRDSGQETQYF. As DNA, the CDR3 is TGTGCCAGCAGCAGGGACAGCGGACAAGAGACCCAGTACTTC.